This is a list of T cell receptor beta chains from one sample in a study of HIV-infected patients and healthy controls. TCRdb recomputed calls from the 5' RACE reads with MiXCR, one row per CDR3 protein. The table lists tens of thousands of distinct CDR3 sequences, about 16% of them singletons. Sequencing used CD4+ T cells from blood. These receptors all stem from a human donor in good health. CDR3s include the opening cysteine and the closing phenylalanine or tryptophan. Some rows have no size entry. The others give once, few or many, or a class for an expanded clone.

v_call,clone_size,cdr3_aa
TRBV5-4,few,CASHRDPTDNEQFF
TRBV7-2,NA,CASSPGQGHNEQFF
TRBV5-1,many,CASSLIPGKEETQYF
TRBV6-5,NA,CASSDRSYGYTF
TRBV20-1,few,CSAGGTSGNSYNEQFF
TRBV7-2,NA,CASSLAVGASSF
TRBV25-1,few,CASSEYTFRGEQFF
TRBV7-2,many,CASSPYREGTEAFF
TRBV12-3/TRBV12-4,NA,CASSPRQGADTEAFF
TRBV6-6,many,CASTPLWGDLNQPQHF
TRBV10-3,few,CAISGRNGYGYTF
TRBV19,few,CASSNEAGGPLNIQYF
TRBV11-2,many,CASSPTGELFF
TRBV18,many,CASSPRTGDFVFNF
TRBV12-3/TRBV12-4,NA,CASSRTAYEQYF
TRBV28,NA,CAMKDSLNTEAFF
TRBV19,NA,CATTRYGEQYF
TRBV9,NA,CASSVRLASDTQYF
TRBV12-3/TRBV12-4,few,CASSFTGSDTQYF
TRBV13,many,CASSLRLLNTEAFF
TRBV10-3,NA,CAISTAGTGADTQYF
TRBV2,many,CASSGAPNQPQHF
TRBV3-1,many,CASSQDLETQYF
TRBV20-1,few,CSHRGQASETQYF
TRBV28,many,CASRLRDNEQFF
TRBV20-1,few,CSARTGTGTPTIYF
TRBV11-2,many,CASSLVIRSSYNEQFF
TRBV24-1,few,CATSDNRGRTSYNEQFF
TRBV10-3,few,CAINKGPHHRTDPYGYTF
TRBV10-3,few,CAISAAGGGKAYEQYF
TRBV19,NA,CASRLAGDTQYF
TRBV10-3,NA,CAISQVLAETQYF
TRBV27,NA,CASSFRGTADLNYGYTF
TRBV4-3,few,CASSETGKGNQPQHF
TRBV7-3,few,CASSAGSIGELFF
TRBV14,few,CASSQGTGDRSGANVLTF
TRBV18,few,CASSPVREAETQYF
TRBV18,few,CASRGGLMDSPLHF
TRBV19,NA,CASSLTIRDGYTF
TRBV6-2/TRBV6-3,few,CASSYTWGTYEQYF
TRBV20-1,NA,CSVRDRHGYTF
TRBV7-2,NA,CASSLQLDTNEQFF
TRBV20-1,NA,CSARNTQRVSDEAFF
TRBV7-2,medium-sized,CASTRDSSSYEQYF
TRBV7-2,once,CASTQVFTGTDTQYF
TRBV14,few,CASSLPRRLHEKLFF
TRBV20-1,NA,CSARDRGQGTEAFF
TRBV19,NA,CASTYRGLGTDTQYF